This T cell receptor (beta chain) originates from a study of OX40 agonist ivuxolimab in advanced cancers. Study-wide background: The treatment was a fully human IgG2 OX40 agonist, ivuxolimab. In this trial design, patients received ivuxolimab intravenously at 0.01 to 10 mg/kg every 2 weeks. Study results and caveats: There were also nonresponders showing low normalized T-cell clonal expansion. Expanded clones were, on average, more numerous in CD8+ T cells than in CD4+.

The repertoire was sequenced with immunoSEQ multiplex PCR; TCRdb's copy has only in-frame clones and lacks some. The sample has around 140,000 clones; about nine tenths are singletons. On this clone: Its specificity is unknown.

This CDR3 is 17 amino acids long. The V gene's germline CDR1 is SGHRS and CDR2 YFSETQ. J gave up 0 bases and V 3 bases, and 5 bases lay outside the gene matches. The clonotype originates from an adult with an advanced solid tumor such as melanoma, head and neck, liver or kidney cancer. The sequences come from CD4+ or CD8+ T cells sorted from blood, collected in a trial of the OX40 agonist ivuxolimab. V is TRBV5-1 and J is TRBJ1-3; the match to TRBD1 covers 11 bases. As DNA, the CDR3 is TGCGCCAGCAGCTCCCTGGGACAGGGGGGCTCTGGAAACACCATATATTTT. It specifies CASSSLGQGGSGNTIYF.